This T cell receptor beta chain was found in a study of blood T cell repertoires in COVID-19 (dated by TCRdb to about 2020). Regarding the study in general: Samples from collaborators originated in the United States, Italy and Spain and spanned both the acute and convalescent phases of COVID-19. The material from the prospective study consisted of cDNA or gDNA derived from T cells, B-cell-depleted T cells, or PBMCs. The dataset comprised deeply sampled blood TCRbeta repertoires from subjects exposed to, actively infected with, or recovered from COVID-19. The repertoires were released in a freely available public database meant as a resource for research on the immune response to SARS-CoV-2. The samples were drawn from the first 160 participants of the ongoing ImmuneRACE study and from under 1,500 subjects provided by 6 global collaborators. The sample metadata nearly always contained a de-identified subject ID, COVID-19 status, age in years and sex. Where HLA class I and class II types were available, the types were taken from metadata supplied by the sample provider, not from assay-based typing. What the study reported, not specific to this receptor: How much clinical and demographic metadata was included differed by source and by participant, and the metadata was provided uncurated.

The count of this clone is one. The antigen it binds to is not known. Within one base of it there is no much larger clone, and no base qualities were kept. TCRbeta CDR3 regions were amplified from genomic DNA by means of the immunoSEQ Assay, a bias-controlled multiplex PCR. For the original study's pipeline: The number of nucleated cells in each sample was estimated from the amplification of reference gene primers within the assay. To quantify the absolute abundance of each unique TCRbeta CDR3 rearrangement, sequence reads were collapsed and filtered. For each sample, productive Simpson clonality was calculated as the square root of Simpson's diversity index across productive rearrangements. The clones in this table, taken by TCRdb from immuneACCESS, are in-frame only. Not every clone is retained; where verified, under half of the shortfall comes from an unresolved V gene, and the cause of the rest is unknown. That table is the source of V, J and clone size, and D and trimming were worked out from the DNA. Counted in this sample were roughly 66,000 clones; 70% to 85% of them appeared once. Just over 6.5% of the sample goes to the ten largest clones.

Reading from cysteine to phenylalanine, the CDR3 counts 15 amino acids. The only DNA kept is the CDR3, 45 bases in frame from the first base. Trimming at the junction amounts to 0 bases on V and 2 bases on J, and the germline ends lie 11 bases apart. CDR1 SGHRS and CDR2 YFSETQ were looked up in the germline V gene. Whole blood was collected in K2EDTA tubes by collaborating institutions according to the institutions' own protocols. For TCRbeta analysis, collaborators shipped samples in one of three forms: frozen whole blood, isolated PBMCs, or DNA extracted from either of those sample types. Material for sequencing was peripheral blood. This TCR came from a man aged 55 to 70 with acute or convalescent COVID-19. In this chain, TRBV5-1 is recombined with TRBJ1-1; there is no confident call for the D gene. The CDR3 here reads CASSLGVGSNTEAFF. The bases are TGCGCCAGCAGCTTGGGGGTGGGGAGTAACACTGAAGCTTTCTTT.